This T cell receptor (beta chain) comes out of a study of cytomegalovirus exposure and HLA in healthy donors. Overall study findings and caveats: CMV serostatus was the only immune exposure information that was available. Accurate prediction of HLA-A and HLA-B alleles (for most subjects) was reportedly achieved from TCR beta sequences. Sequence variants that were highly shared formed a cluster that was likely a sequencing artifact.

As to this clone: Its specificity is unknown.

PCR involved 60 Vbeta and 13 Jbeta primers. Sequenced by immunoSEQ multiplex PCR; TCRdb stores in-frame clones only, minus some. The sample has some 150,000 clones; nearly 80% are singletons. Germline V CDR1 and CDR2: SGHRS, YFSETQ. V shed 4 bases and J 6 bases; nucleotides not matched to a gene: 10. This CDR3 spans 15 amino acids. The receptor comes from a man in his forties or fifties in good health and CMV-seropositive. The V call is TRBV5-1, the J call TRBJ2-1; 7 bases fit TRBD2. Sequencing was performed on PBMCs. CDR3 in amino acids: CASSPGGGIGNEQFF. The DNA for the CDR3 is TGCGCCAGCAGCCCCGGCGGGGGAATCGGCAATGAGCAGTTCTTC.